The 21 T cell receptor beta chains below all came from one sample that was sequenced in a study of persistence of HIV-infected CD4 T cells. Overlapping HIV-1 Gag 15-mer peptides at 0.8 to 1 ug per peptide per mL were used. Memory cells lacking CD40L and CD69 with high CD45RO were sorted. The libraries were made with immunoSEQ version 4 in survey mode. Produced via immunoSEQ multiplex PCR; TCRdb's table is partial and in-frame only. The sample shows just under 65,000 clones, roughly 77% of them seen only once. Their specific antigens are unknown. The sample here was CD4+ T cells sorted from PBMCs after roughly 19-hour stimulation, taken from a patient who received antiretroviral therapy. The receptors stem from an adult man with HIV who was CMV-seropositive.

This clone was recorded once. The V gene is TRBV11-2, the J gene TRBJ2-5, with 7 bases lining up with TRBD2. After removal of 5 bases from V and 5 bases from J, the junction contained 8 bases not matched to a gene. Germline V lookup: CDR1 SGHAT, CDR2 FQNNGV. There are 14 residues in the CDR3. In DNA form, the CDR3 reads TGTGCCAGCAGCGTGGACGGGAGGTGGGAGACCCAGTACTTC. Translated, it gives CASSVDGRWETQYF. The full variable domain, rest sourced from reference TRBV11-2 and TRBJ2-5, is EAGVAQSPRYKIIEKRQSVAFWCNPISGHATLYWYQQILGQGPKLLIQFQNNGVVDDSQLPKDRFSAERLKGVDSTLKIQPAKLEDSAVYLCASSVDGRWETQYFGPGTRLLVL.

The chain uses TRBV28 and TRBJ2-3; D unclear. V was trimmed by 3 bases and J by 1 base, leaving 5 bases between them. This CDR3 comprises 13 residues. Germline CDR1 reads MDHEN; CDR2 reads SYDVKM. The CDR3 is CASSFGGTDTQYF. DNA of the CDR3: TGTGCCAGCAGTTTTGGGGGCACAGATACGCAGTATTTT.

The rearrangement joins TRBV2 to TRBJ2-3; D is perhaps TRBD1 or TRBD2 (6 bases each). CDR1 is SNHLY and CDR2 is FYNNEI in the germline V gene. The germline V and J ends were trimmed by 4 bases and 8 bases, with 22 bases remaining between them. The CDR3 is 16 residues long. CDR3 sequence (DNA): TGTGCCAGCAGTGCCGACAGGAGGGCGGGGTGGGGTACGCAGTATTTT. Encoded protein: CASSADRRAGWGTQYF.

This chain joins TRBV6-4 and TRBJ2-2; TRBD1 aligns across 7 bases. The ends lost 6 bases at V and 6 bases at J; junction bases unmatched: 7. The CDR3 is made up of 14 amino acids. Germline V lookup: CDR1 MRHNA, CDR2 SNTAGT. The CDR3 bases are TGTGCCAGCAGCTTAGGGGGCCTCGCCGGGGAGCTGTTTTTT. Protein: CASSLGGLAGELFF.

This clone was observed a few times. V usage is TRBV6-5 and J usage is TRBJ1-2, with 7 bases that match TRBD1. This CDR3 region has 14 residues. Germline V gives CDR1 MNHEY, CDR2 SVGAGI. V shed 6 bases and J 2 bases; nucleotides not matched to a gene: 6. The CDR3 DNA is TGTGCCAGCAGCCCGGCAGGGGGGAACTATGGCTACACCTTC. Translating gives CASSPAGGNYGYTF.

The chain carries TRBV7-9 and TRBJ1-6; the D gene is possibly TRBD1 (5 bases). V lost 5 bases to trimming and J lost 10 bases, with 9 bases between them. There are 12 residues in the CDR3. Germline CDR1 and CDR2: SEHNR and FQNEAQ (reference sequence). The DNA for the CDR3 is TGTGCCAGCAGCCAGAGACAGTCACCCCTCCACTTT. This sequence encodes CASSQRQSPLHF.

V and J are TRBV7-9 and TRBJ1-1; 7 nucleotides align to TRBD1. The germline V gene has CDR1 SEHNR and CDR2 FQNEAQ (reference sequence). CDR3 length equals 11 residues. V shed 3 bases, J shed 9 bases, and the junction held 1 base outside the gene matches. The CDR3 bases are TGTGCCAGCAGCTTGGGACAGAAAGCTTTCTTT. This encodes CASSLGQKAFF. Variable domain in full (rest from reference TRBV7-9 and TRBJ1-1): DTGVSQNPRHKITKRGQNVTFRCDPISEHNRLYWYRQTLGQGPEFLTYFQNEAQLEKSRLLSDRFSAERPKGSFSTLEIQRTEQGDSAMYLCASSLGQKAFFGQGTRLTVV.

The V gene is TRBV3-1 (or the pseudogene TRBV3-2), the J gene TRBJ1-1; D is perhaps TRBD1 (6 bases). The CDR3 sequence is 17 residues long. Germline-derived CDR1 and CDR2 are LGHDT and YNNKEL (reference sequence). V was clipped by 3 bases and J by 0 bases, with 17 bases between them. CDR3 protein: CASSHSSYRVVNTEAFF. Here the CDR3 DNA reads TGTGCCAGCAGCCATTCCTCCTACAGGGTGGTGAACACTGAAGCTTTCTTT.

In this sample, this clone is medium-sized (0.01 to 0.1%). The same CDR3 arises from other DNA sequences in this sample as well. This rearrangement joins TRBV10-1 to TRBJ2-2, with 10 bases that match TRBD1. Germline-derived CDR1 and CDR2 are WNHNN and SYGVQD (reference sequence). The CDR3 consists of 13 residues. Unmatched junction bases numbered 1, after V lost 6 bases and J lost 6 bases. CDR3 nucleotide sequence: TGCGCCAGCAGGGGACAGGGGCCCGGGGAGCTGTTTTTT. Amino acids: CASRGQGPGELFF.

This chain uses TRBV6-5 with TRBJ2-7; D call uncertain. Germline lookup yields CDR1 MNHEY and CDR2 SVGAGI. Trimming took 0 bases from V and 4 from J, leaving 13 bases between them. The CDR3 extends over 15 amino acids. The CDR3 sequence is CASSYSFRFGYEQYF. CDR3 DNA: TGTGCCAGCAGTTACTCGTTCCGTTTCGGGTACGAGCAGTACTTC.

The V and J genes are TRBV19 and TRBJ2-3, with 11 bases lining up with TRBD1. With 1 base clipped from V and 4 bases from J, the junction kept 10 bases outside the gene matches. This CDR3 is 18 amino acids long. CDR1 and CDR2 (germline): LNHDA, SQIVND (reference sequence). The CDR3 sequence: CASSIAPGQGALSDTQYF. Written as DNA, the CDR3 is TGTGCCAGTAGTATAGCCCCAGGACAGGGGGCCTTGTCAGATACGCAGTATTTT. Complete variable domain (other parts from reference TRBV19 and TRBJ2-3): DGGITQSPKYLFRKEGQNVTLSCEQNLNHDAMYWYRQDPGQGLRLIYYSQIVNDFQKGDIAEGYSVSREKKESFPLTVTSAQKNPTAFYLCASSIAPGQGALSDTQYFGPGTRLTVL.

The V gene is TRBV19, the J gene TRBJ2-3; possible D gene TRBD2, 7 bases. Trimming stripped 5 bases from V and 3 bases from J, with 15 bases between. This CDR3 is 15 amino acids long. Germline V gene lookup returns CDR1 LNHDA and CDR2 SQIVND (reference sequence). The CDR3: CASSDPGGRTDTQYF. The CDR3 DNA reads TGTGCCAGTAGTGACCCCGGGGGGCGAACAGATACGCAGTATTTT.

V usage is TRBV5-1 and J usage is TRBJ1-1; perhaps TRBD1 as D (5 bases). With 0 bases removed from V and 3 bases from J, the gap between germline ends came to 9 bases. The CDR3 covers 14 residues. Germline loops: CDR1 SGHRS, CDR2 YFSETQ. Written as DNA, the CDR3 is TGCGCCAGCAGCTTGGAAGGAGGGGACACTGAAGCTTTCTTT. Amino acid sequence: CASSLEGGDTEAFF.

The chain links TRBV19 to TRBJ1-2; possible D gene TRBD1, 6 bases. Trimming stripped 1 base from V and 8 bases from J, with 17 bases between. The germline V gene has CDR1 LNHDA and CDR2 SQIVND (reference sequence). There are 15 residues in the CDR3. CDR3 in DNA: TGTGCCAGTAGTATAGGGTACGGGGGCTCCGGGGGCTACACCTTC. This sequence encodes CASSIGYGGSGGYTF.

The rearrangement uses TRBV9 and TRBJ1-1; no clear D gene. Trimming shortened V by 0 bases and J by 7 bases, and 13 bases separated the two germline ends. Germline V gene data show CDR1 as SGDLS and CDR2 as YYNGEE. The CDR3 has 14 amino acids. CDR3 DNA: TGTGCCAGCAGCGTAGGAGCGGCATCTAGTGAAGCTTTCTTT. Residues: CASSVGAASSEAFF.

The chain combines TRBV28 with TRBJ1-1; D ambiguous. Germline V gene lookup returns CDR1 MDHEN and CDR2 SYDVKM. Trimming cost V 6 bases and J 1 base, with 15 bases left between them. The CDR3 has 15 residues. The CDR3 DNA is TGTGCCAGCAGCACCCACGGCCAGACGAACACTGAAGCTTTCTTT. Translated, it gives CASSTHGQTNTEAFF.

The gene calls are TRBV15 and TRBJ1-5; 7 bases fit TRBD1. V shed 2 bases, J shed 8 bases, and the junction held 3 bases outside the gene matches. The CDR3 has 13 residues. The germline V gene encodes CDR1 LNHNV and CDR2 YYDKDF (reference sequence). The CDR3 protein is CATSRSTGEPQHF. CDR3 bases: TGTGCCACCAGCAGATCTACAGGGGAGCCCCAGCATTTT.

This clone was found once. V is TRBV28 and J is TRBJ1-1; D remains ambiguous. In germline, CDR1 is MDHEN, CDR2 SYDVKM. This CDR3 contains 13 residues. Trimming pared 7 bases from V and 0 bases from J, leaving 9 bases between. The CDR3 nucleotides read TGTGCCAGCACCAGACTCCTGAACACTGAAGCTTTCTTT. Amino acid sequence: CASTRLLNTEAFF. Supplemented by reference TRBV28 and TRBJ1-1, the full variable domain reads DVKVTQSSRYLVKRTGEKVFLECVQDMDHENMFWYRQDPGLGLRLIYFSYDVKMKEKGDIPEGYSVSREKKERFSLILESASTNQTSMYLCASTRLLNTEAFFGQGTRLTVV.

The chain is built from TRBV2 and TRBJ1-1; 8 bases match TRBD1. After removal of 8 bases from V and 1 base from J, the junction contained 12 bases not matched to a gene. CDR3 length: 16 residues. Germline loops: CDR1 SNHLY, CDR2 FYNNEI. The CDR3: CASEGHSGTGNTEAFF. The CDR3 DNA sequence: TGTGCCAGCGAAGGTCATTCCGGGACAGGGAACACTGAAGCTTTCTTT.

J is TRBJ1-4 and V is TRBV5-5, with D tentatively TRBD1 (6 bases). The CDR3 runs to 16 residues. V lost 0 bases and J 4 bases, leaving 13 bases between the germline ends. The germline V gene has CDR1 SGHKS and CDR2 YYEKEE (reference sequence). The DNA of the CDR3 is TGTGCCAGCAGCTTGGGCGGGACAACAAGTAATGAAAAACTGTTTTTT. Residues: CASSLGGTTSNEKLFF. The entire variable domain, with the rest obtained from reference TRBV5-5 and TRBJ1-4, is as follows: DAGVTQSPTHLIKTRGQQVTLRCSPISGHKSVSWYQQVLGQGPQFIFQYYEKEERGRGNFPDRFSARQFPNYSSELNVNALLLGDSALYLCASSLGGTTSNEKLFFGSGTQLSVL.

The rearrangement links TRBV6-5 to TRBJ1-2; D ambiguous. CDR3 length: 13 amino acids. Trimming left V 4 bases short and J 3 bases short, with 9 bases between. From germline, CDR1 is MNHEY and CDR2 SVGAGI. CDR3 in DNA: TGTGCCAGCAGTTCCGAATGGCACTATGGCTACACCTTC. The encoded protein is CASSSEWHYGYTF.